Each of the 20 T cell receptor beta chains below was sequenced from the same sample in a study of PD-L1 blockade in urothelial cancer. Time point given: pretreatment peripheral blood. The method was immunoSEQ multiplex PCR; TCRdb's version includes in-frame clones alone and lacks a portion of them. This table has roughly 51,000 clones, 86% appearing once. Specimen: PBMCs, collected around atezolizumab (anti-PD-L1) treatment. The receptor source for this set is a man in his fifties or sixties with urothelial cancer.

The chain couples TRBV5-4 to TRBJ2-5; tentative D call: TRBD2 (6 bases). Trimming removed 4 bases at V and 2 bases at J, with 18 bases between. The CDR3 spans 16 residues. Germline CDR1 SGHNT, CDR2 YYREEE (reference sequence). The CDR3 nucleotides read TGTGCCAGCAGCCTCGGGATTTCTGGGGGGCAAGAGACCCAGTACTTC. This sequence encodes CASSLGISGGQETQYF. The full variable domain, with the rest looked up from reference TRBV5-4 and TRBJ2-5, is ETGVTQSPTHLIKTRGQQVTLRCSSQSGHNTVSWYQQALGQGPQFIFQYYREEENGRGNFPPRFSGLQFPNYSSELNVNALELDDSALYLCASSLGISGGQETQYFGPGTRLLVL.

The rearrangement links TRBV7-2 to TRBJ1-2; 9 bases are a match to TRBD1. Losses at the gene ends were 5 bases for V and 3 bases for J; bases not matched to a gene: 4. CDR1 SGHTA and CDR2 FQGNSA come from the germline V gene. The CDR3 is 14 residues long. This CDR3 is CASSTTGGYYGYTF. The CDR3 coding sequence is TGTGCCAGCAGCACAACAGGGGGCTACTATGGCTACACCTTC.

J is TRBJ1-5 and V is TRBV5-4; maybe TRBD1 (5 bases). The germline gives CDR1 SGHNT, CDR2 YYREEE (reference sequence). CDR3 length equals 13 residues. Trimming stripped 2 bases from V and 6 bases from J, with 9 bases between. The CDR3 nucleotides read TGTGCCAGCAGCTTAAGCGGGACTCAGCCCCAGCATTTT. This codes for CASSLSGTQPQHF.

The chain recombines TRBV9 with TRBJ2-3, with D possibly TRBD1 on 5 matching bases. Germline V lookup: CDR1 SGDLS, CDR2 YYNGEE. Trimming shortened V by 5 bases and J by 3 bases, and 16 bases separated the two germline ends. The CDR3 length is 15 residues. CDR3 residues: CASSALGAATDTQYF. The CDR3 DNA is TGTGCCAGCAGTGCCCTAGGGGCGGCTACAGATACGCAGTATTTT.

The chain is built from TRBV6-5 and TRBJ1-5, with D unclear. Germline CDR1 is MNHEY and CDR2 is SVGAGI. The CDR3 loop spans 12 amino acids. V lost 5 bases, J lost 2 bases, and 4 bases lay in between. CDR3 coding DNA: TGTGCCAGCAGTACAGGCAATCAGCCCCAGCATTTT. It specifies CASSTGNQPQHF.

The chain combines TRBV4-2 with TRBJ2-5; 7 nucleotides align to TRBD2. Losses at the gene ends were 5 bases for V and 6 bases for J; bases not matched to a gene: 9. The CDR3 contains 14 residues. Per the germline V gene, CDR1 is LGHNA and CDR2 is YNFKEQ. The CDR3 spells CASSSGGTMKTQYF. CDR3 nucleotides: TGTGCCAGCAGCTCCGGGGGGACTATGAAGACCCAGTACTTC.

The chain joins TRBV4-2 to TRBJ2-5; a possible D gene is TRBD2 (5 bases). V was trimmed by 6 bases and J by 2 bases, leaving 16 bases between them. Per germline, CDR1 LGHNA and CDR2 YNFKEQ. The CDR3 is 15 residues long. DNA for the CDR3: TGTGCCAGCAGGTTCGAAGGCGGGCCTCAAGAGACCCAGTACTTC. Its protein product is CASRFEGGPQETQYF.

This chain uses TRBV18 with TRBJ2-7; D uncertain. The CDR3 consists of 13 residues. Germline lookup yields CDR1 KGHSH and CDR2 LQKENI. V was trimmed by 1 base and J by 12 bases, leaving 16 bases between them. Here the CDR3 reads CASSPLEIAEWYF. The DNA of the CDR3 is TGTGCCAGCTCACCACTAGAAATTGCCGAGTGGTACTTC.

The genes are TRBV5-8 and TRBJ2-5, with D possibly matching TRBD1 (5 bases). Trimming cost V 0 bases and J 7 bases, with 13 bases left between them. Germline lookup yields CDR1 SGHTS and CDR2 YDEGEE. The CDR3 spans 14 residues. CDR3 loop: CASSLDAGKATQYF. The CDR3 DNA follows: TGTGCCAGCAGCTTGGATGCAGGGAAGGCGACCCAGTACTTC.

The chain recombines TRBV4-1 with TRBJ1-5; 11 bases line up with TRBD1. Germline trimming cut 4 bases from V and 6 bases from J; bases unmatched to any gene: 5. Per germline, CDR1 MGHRA and CDR2 YSYEKL. The CDR3 has 15 amino acids. The CDR3 region has the DNA TGCGCCAGCAGCCCCGCGGACAGGGGGCGTCAGCCCCAGCATTTT. Its protein is CASSPADRGRQPQHF.

Details on this clone: The sample contains more than one DNA sequence encoding this CDR3. The chain uses TRBV11-3 and TRBJ2-1, with D perhaps matching TRBD1 (6 bases). V lost 5 bases and J 2 bases, leaving 13 bases between the germline ends. The CDR3 totals 15 residues. Germline V gives CDR1 SGHNT, CDR2 YENEEA. The chain's CDR3 is CASSLDSGTYNEQFF. CDR3 DNA sequence: TGTGCCAGCAGCCTGGACAGCGGAACCTACAATGAGCAGTTCTTC.

This clone has a count of ten or more. The chain joins TRBV5-1 to TRBJ2-7, with TRBD1 identical over 9 bases. From germline, CDR1 is SGHRS and CDR2 YFSETQ. This CDR3 spans 14 amino acids. With 5 bases clipped from V and 2 bases from J, the junction kept 5 bases outside the gene matches. This CDR3 is CASRTGTGTYEQYF. CDR3 nucleotide sequence: TGCGCCAGCAGAACAGGGACAGGGACCTACGAGCAGTACTTC.

The CDR3 DNA reads TGCGCCAGCAGCCCGACCGGGACAGGGGGCTACAATGAGCAGTTCTTC. It is translated as CASSPTGTGGYNEQFF. This rearrangement joins TRBV4-1 to TRBJ2-1; 11 nucleotides line up with TRBD1. CDR3 length: 16 amino acids. Per the germline V gene, CDR1 is MGHRA and CDR2 is YSYEKL. Trimming removed 4 bases from V and 3 bases from J; junction bases left unmatched: 5.

This clone has a handful of counts. This CDR3 reads CASSVQGGNEKLFF. CDR3 nucleotide sequence: TGTGCCAGCAGCGTACAGGGAGGTAATGAAAAACTGTTTTTT. The rearrangement joins TRBV9 to TRBJ1-4, with D tentatively TRBD1 (5 bases). The CDR3 extends over 14 amino acids. From germline, CDR1 is SGDLS and CDR2 YYNGEE. V lost 1 base, J lost 4 bases, and 8 bases lay in between.

The CDR3 loop reads CASSPDRDQPQHF. The CDR3 DNA follows: TGTGCCAGCAGCCCAGACAGAGATCAGCCCCAGCATTTT. This chain uses TRBV7-2 with TRBJ1-5, with D perhaps TRBD1 (5 bases). This CDR3 comprises 13 residues. V dropped 5 bases and J dropped 5 bases, with 10 bases sitting between them. Germline V gene lookup returns CDR1 SGHTA and CDR2 FQGNSA.

The genes are TRBV2 and TRBJ1-1; D is unclear. The germline V gene has CDR1 SNHLY and CDR2 FYNNEI. The CDR3 runs 13 residues. Trimming took 5 bases from V and 5 from J, leaving 12 bases between them. The CDR3 DNA is TGTGCCAGCAGTTTCAAAACGGGGACTGAAGCTTTCTTT. It codes for CASSFKTGTEAFF.

The chain uses TRBV5-5 and TRBJ2-3; no definite D call. Trimming cost V 2 bases and J 0 bases, with 4 bases left between them. Germline V lookup: CDR1 SGHKS, CDR2 YYEKEE (reference sequence). The length of the CDR3 is 13 residues. This CDR3 reads CASSFYSTDTQYF. The CDR3, as DNA: TGTGCCAGCAGCTTCTATAGCACAGATACGCAGTATTTT.

The chain carries TRBV7-3 and TRBJ2-7; tentative D call: TRBD2 (5 bases). Trimming cost V 5 bases and J 5 bases, with 13 bases left between them. From germline, CDR1 is SGHTA and CDR2 FQGTGA. This CDR3 comprises 13 residues. As DNA, the CDR3 is TGTGCCAGCAGCCCGGGCCGGGGAGACGAGCAGTACTTC. It specifies CASSPGRGDEQYF. Full variable domain (missing parts from reference TRBV7-3 and TRBJ2-7): GAGVSQTPSNKVTEKGKYVELRCDPISGHTALYWYRQSLGQGPEFLIYFQGTGAADDSGLPNDRFFAVRPEGSVSTLKIQRTERGDSAVYLCASSPGRGDEQYFGPGTRLTVT.

A single count supports this clone. The genes are TRBV14 and TRBJ2-1, with D hard to call. In germline, CDR1 is SGHDN, CDR2 FVKESK. The V end lost 1 base, the J end lost 10 bases, and 8 bases lay between the germline ends. The length of the CDR3 is 12 residues. CDR3: CASSQGAWEQFF. DNA for the CDR3: TGTGCCAGCAGCCAAGGAGCTTGGGAGCAGTTCTTC.

The chain is built from TRBV5-1 and TRBJ2-1, with D perhaps TRBD2 (5 bases). Germline-derived CDR1 and CDR2 are SGHRS and YFSETQ. The CDR3 covers 14 residues. V lost 3 bases and J lost 12, with 19 bases in between. This CDR3 is CASSSRGTPDRQFF. The CDR3 DNA reads TGCGCCAGCAGCTCTCGGGGAACTCCGGACCGGCAGTTCTTC.